Described below is a single T cell receptor beta chain sequence and its context. As yet, its antigen is unknown. The ends lost 5 bases at V and 7 bases at J; junction bases unmatched: 17. The CDR3 length is 18 residues. Germline V gene sequence: CDR1 MDHEN, CDR2 SYDVKM. The sample originates from a study of cytomegalovirus exposure and HLA in healthy donors. Primers for the PCR totalled 60 Vbeta and 13 Jbeta. Generated by immunoSEQ multiplex PCR, the TCRdb table keeps only in-frame clones and is missing some. Of under 130,000 clones listed, more than 65% are singletons. Study observations and caveats: Per a later analysis, about 17,000 TCR beta sequences showed association with HLA alleles at 0.05 false discovery rate.

The sample was PBMCs. The source of this sequence is a man aged 30 to 39 in good health and CMV-seronegative. V and J are TRBV28 and TRBJ2-2; 9 bases map to TRBD1. The CDR3 DNA follows: TGTGCCAGCAGTCCTAACCTTGACAGGGGGAACAGATACGGGGAGCTGTTTTTT. Its translation is CASSPNLDRGNRYGELFF.